This entry is about one TCR beta chain. CDR3 length: 14 amino acids. Trimming took 6 bases from V and 0 from J, leaving 10 bases between them. From germline, CDR1 is LGHNA and CDR2 YNFKEQ. This sample was taken from a study of blood T cells in healthy people across ages. Combining a sample-barcoded 5' primer with a J-beta primer mix, a second PCR ran for roughly 7 to 12 cycles. TCRdb used MiXCR to reprocess the 5' RACE reads, holding one entry per CDR3 protein. The data show 1,800,000 or so distinct CDR3 sequences, roughly 43% seen once. The genes are TRBV4-2 and TRBJ2-3, with no clear D. This TCR was recovered from a human donor in good health. The sequencing sample was made of blood. CDR3 sequence (DNA): TGTGCCAGCAGAAACTACCAGAGCACAGATACGCAGTATTTT. It specifies CASRNYQSTDTQYF.